Following are 25 T cell receptor beta chains from one sample sequenced in a study of PD-L1 blockade in urothelial cancer. Clones were sequenced by immunoSEQ multiplex PCR, and TCRdb holds only the in-frame ones, with some missing. The sample has some 50,000 clones, about 83% seen once. Time point described: pretreatment peripheral blood. The sequenced sample was PBMCs, obtained around atezolizumab (anti-PD-L1) treatment. These receptors all stem from a woman in her fifties or sixties with urothelial cancer.

V usage is TRBV9 and J usage is TRBJ2-7; 9 positions agree with TRBD1. CDR1 and CDR2 from the germline V gene are SGDLS and YYNGEE. Losses at the gene ends were 4 bases for V and 4 bases for J; bases not matched to a gene: 6. The CDR3 runs 14 residues. The CDR3 bases are TGTGCCAGCAGCTTCGGACAGGGGATATACGAGCAGTACTTC. Amino acid sequence: CASSFGQGIYEQYF. The full variable domain, rest sourced from reference TRBV9 and TRBJ2-7, is DSGVTQTPKHLITATGQRVTLRCSPRSGDLSVYWYQQSLDQGLQFLIQYYNGEERAKGNILERFSAQQFPDLHSELNLSSLELGDSALYFCASSFGQGIYEQYFGPGTRLTVT.

This clone was found a few times. This chain uses TRBV18 with TRBJ1-1; D call uncertain. Germline assignment: CDR1 KGHSH and CDR2 LQKENI. The CDR3 loop spans 13 amino acids. V was clipped by 4 bases and J by 0 bases, with 6 bases between them. CDR3 DNA: TGTGCCAGCTCACTCTATATGAACACTGAAGCTTTCTTT. This gives the protein CASSLYMNTEAFF. The full variable domain, in which reference TRBV18 and TRBJ1-1 provide the parts outside the CDR3, is NAGVMQNPRHLVRRRGQEARLRCSPMKGHSHVYWYRQLPEEGLKFMVYLQKENIIDESGMPKERFSAEFPKEGPSILRIQQVVRGDSAAYFCASSLYMNTEAFFGQGTRLTVV.

DNA of the CDR3: TGTGCCAGCCGGCGGGGACAGGGCATCTATGGCTACACCTTC. Encoded protein: CASRRGQGIYGYTF. The rearrangement links TRBV6-5 to TRBJ1-2, with 9 bases matching TRBD1. The CDR3 consists of 14 residues. Germline assignment: CDR1 MNHEY and CDR2 SVGAGI. Trimming took 8 bases from V and 4 from J; bases not matched to a gene: 8.

The gene calls are TRBV27 and TRBJ1-2; D call uncertain. This CDR3 has 15 residues. Per the germline V gene, CDR1 is MNHEY and CDR2 is SMNVEV (reference sequence). The V end was cut by 4 bases, the J end by 4 bases, with 16 bases between. CDR3 in DNA: TGTGCCAGCAGTTCCATACCTACGACAAGCTATGGCTACACCTTC. Protein product: CASSSIPTTSYGYTF.

The chain carries TRBV2 and TRBJ1-4, with TRBD1 identical over 8 bases. V gave up 9 bases and J gave up 5 bases; unmatched junction bases: 11. Per the germline V gene, CDR1 is SNHLY and CDR2 is FYNNEI. This CDR3 region has 15 residues. CDR3 nucleotide sequence: TGTGCCAGAGGGGGACCGGGACAGGCGAATGAAAAACTGTTTTTT. Protein sequence: CARGGPGQANEKLFF.

The DNA of the CDR3 is TGTGCCAGCAGCCAAGATGTGGGTGGGGTAACGGGGGACGAGCAGTACTTC. It specifies CASSQDVGGVTGDEQYF. The V and J genes are TRBV4-2 and TRBJ2-7, with TRBD2 as a possible D gene (6 bases). This CDR3 comprises 17 residues. CDR1 LGHNA and CDR2 YNFKEQ come from the germline V gene. V was clipped by 0 bases and J by 5 bases, with 20 bases between them.

V gene TRBV5-1 combines with J gene TRBJ2-7; D is possibly TRBD1 (5 bases). CDR1 SGHRS and CDR2 YFSETQ come from the germline V gene. This CDR3 contains 15 residues. Between the trimmed V and J ends, which lost 4 bases and 2 bases, there was a span of 16 bases. CDR3 nucleotide sequence: TGCGCCAGCAGCCTCCTGGACACTATAACCTACGAGCAGTACTTC. Translating it yields CASSLLDTITYEQYF.

This chain connects TRBV9 to TRBJ1-1; possible D gene TRBD1, 5 bases. Trimming took 1 base from V and 0 from J, leaving 7 bases between them. Germline lookup yields CDR1 SGDLS and CDR2 YYNGEE. This CDR3 spans 14 amino acids. CDR3 loop: CASSVSGMNTEAFF. For the CDR3, the DNA is TGTGCCAGCAGCGTATCAGGGATGAACACTGAAGCTTTCTTT.

This chain connects TRBV6-5 to TRBJ2-5; perhaps TRBD2 as D (6 bases). CDR3 length equals 15 residues. The ends were cut back, 6 bases at V and 0 bases at J, with 14 bases in the middle. Germline V gene sequence: CDR1 MNHEY, CDR2 SVGAGI. CDR3: CASSLNRGYQETQYF. The CDR3 DNA reads as TGTGCCAGCAGCTTAAACCGGGGGTACCAAGAGACCCAGTACTTC.

The chain combines TRBV19 with TRBJ1-1; no firm D call. Germline CDR1 is LNHDA and CDR2 is SQIVND (reference sequence). The CDR3 spans 14 residues. The V end lost 7 bases, the J end lost 4 bases, and 16 bases lay between the germline ends. CDR3 sequence reads: CASIPEFTVTEAFF. For the CDR3, the DNA is TGTGCCAGTATCCCCGAATTTACGGTCACTGAAGCTTTCTTT. The full variable domain, completed using reference TRBV19 and TRBJ1-1, is DGGITQSPKYLFRKEGQNVTLSCEQNLNHDAMYWYRQDPGQGLRLIYYSQIVNDFQKGDIAEGYSVSREKKESFPLTVTSAQKNPTAFYLCASIPEFTVTEAFFGQGTRLTVV.

The J gene is TRBJ2-1, the V gene TRBV7-2; maybe TRBD2 (6 bases). The CDR3 loop spans 13 amino acids. V shed 1 base and J shed 14 bases, with 15 bases lying between them. CDR1 is SGHTA, CDR2 FQGNSA, per germline. CDR3 residues: CASSLGAGGGEFF. The DNA of the CDR3 is TGTGCCAGCAGCTTAGGAGCTGGGGGAGGCGAGTTCTTC.

This clone is a singleton in its sample. The CDR3 reads CASSFGGFGQGEKLFF. Written as DNA, the CDR3 is TGTGCCAGCAGTTTTGGGGGGTTCGGACAAGGTGAAAAACTGTTTTTT. This chain connects TRBV5-6 to TRBJ1-4; weak D call: TRBD1 (5 bases). CDR3 length: 16 residues. Per germline, CDR1 SGHDT and CDR2 YYEEEE. Trimming took off 5 bases at V and 7 bases at J, with 21 bases between the two ends. Full variable domain (outside the CDR3, taken from reference TRBV5-6 and TRBJ1-4): DAGVTQSPTHLIKTRGQQVTLRCSPKSGHDTVSWYQQALGQGPQFIFQYYEEEERQRGNFPDRFSGHQFPNYSSELNVNALLLGDSALYLCASSFGGFGQGEKLFFGSGTQLSVL.

V is TRBV7-2 and J is TRBJ2-7, with 10 bases matching TRBD1. The germline gives CDR1 SGHTA, CDR2 FQGNSA. The CDR3 is made up of 15 amino acids. Losses at the gene ends were 4 bases for V and 7 bases for J; bases not matched to a gene: 10. The DNA of the CDR3 is TGTGCCAGCAGCTCCGGGACAGGGGCACTAGGGGAGCAGTACTTC. Its protein product is CASSSGTGALGEQYF.

V is TRBV4-3 and J is TRBJ2-2; D gene uncertain. The CDR3 is made up of 16 amino acids. The V end lost 2 bases, the J end lost 1 base, and 11 bases lay between the germline ends. CDR1 and CDR2 (germline): LGHNA, YSLEER. CDR3: CASSQTDPRNTGELFF. The CDR3, as DNA: TGCGCCAGCAGCCAAACAGACCCGCGGAACACCGGGGAGCTGTTTTTT.

The genes are TRBV13 and TRBJ1-4, with 8 bases aligning to TRBD1. CDR3 length: 14 residues. Germline lookup yields CDR1 PRHDT and CDR2 FYEKMQ (reference sequence). V trimming: 3 bases; J trimming: 10 bases; junction bases outside the gene matches: 7. In nucleotides, the CDR3 is TGTGCCAGCAGCTTGGCAGGGGGCCCTGGAAAACTGTTTTTT. It encodes CASSLAGGPGKLFF.

This clone was recorded once. This chain connects TRBV28 to TRBJ2-3, with D possibly being TRBD2 (6 bases). Between the trimmed V and J ends, which lost 6 bases and 1 base, there was a span of 17 bases. The CDR3 runs to 16 residues. CDR1 is MDHEN and CDR2 is SYDVKM in the germline V gene. CDR3 residues: CASRSQIRRGTDTQYF. The DNA for the CDR3 is TGTGCCAGCAGGTCCCAAATTAGGAGGGGCACAGATACGCAGTATTTT.

The table lists this clone with a count of one. This chain links TRBV19 with TRBJ2-5; D perhaps matches TRBD1 (6 bases). Looked up from germline, CDR1 is LNHDA and CDR2 is SQIVND (reference sequence). Trimming removed 1 base at V and 5 bases at J, with 14 bases between. The CDR3 runs 15 residues. The CDR3 nucleotides are TGTGCCAGTAGTATAGGGGGGCGCAAAGCGGAGACCCAGTACTTC. It codes for CASSIGGRKAETQYF.

The genes are TRBV6-1 and TRBJ1-2, with no clear D. The germline gives CDR1 MNHNS, CDR2 SASEGT. This CDR3 is 15 amino acids long. The germline V and J ends were trimmed by 6 bases and 0 bases, with 14 bases remaining between them. The CDR3 is CASRRVGLANYGYTF. The CDR3 DNA follows: TGTGCCAGCAGGAGGGTGGGATTAGCTAACTATGGCTACACCTTC.

The rearrangement links TRBV11-2 to TRBJ2-1; 10 nucleotides agree with TRBD2. Germline CDR1 reads SGHAT; CDR2 reads FQNNGV. This CDR3 has 15 residues. V was pared by 3 bases and J by 4 bases, with 3 bases of the junction left unmatched. DNA of the CDR3: TGTGCCAGCAGCTTCCAGCGGGAGGGATACAATGAGCAGTTCTTC. Amino acids: CASSFQREGYNEQFF.

The genes are TRBV7-9 and TRBJ2-7; D is uncertain. The CDR3 consists of 15 residues. Germline-derived CDR1 and CDR2 are SEHNR and FQNEAQ (reference sequence). Trimming left V 3 bases short and J 0 bases short, with 12 bases between. CDR3 sequence reads: CASSLLDAGSYEQYF. The CDR3 DNA sequence: TGTGCCAGCAGCTTGTTAGATGCAGGCTCCTACGAGCAGTACTTC.

This chain uses TRBV27 with TRBJ1-4, with 8 bases fitting TRBD1. The CDR3 consists of 16 residues. With V trimmed by 6 bases and J by 2 bases, 8 bases remained unmatched. Germline V gene data show CDR1 as MNHEY and CDR2 as SMNVEV (reference sequence). The CDR3: CASSRRTGLTNEKLFF. CDR3 in DNA: TGTGCCAGCAGCCGGAGGACAGGGTTGACTAATGAAAAACTGTTTTTT.

The genes are TRBV7-2 and TRBJ2-1, with D perhaps matching TRBD1 (5 bases). V was cut by 5 bases and J by 3 bases, with 8 bases left in between. Germline V gene lookup returns CDR1 SGHTA and CDR2 FQGNSA. The CDR3 loop spans 13 amino acids. The CDR3 nucleotides read TGTGCCAGCAGCAGAGACAGCTACAATGAGCAGTTCTTC. This encodes CASSRDSYNEQFF.

The chain has TRBV5-6 and TRBJ2-5; 11 nucleotides align to TRBD2. The CDR3 runs 15 residues. The ends lost 3 bases at V and 2 bases at J; junction bases unmatched: 3. Germline-derived CDR1 and CDR2 are SGHDT and YYEEEE. As DNA, the CDR3 is TGTGCCAGCAGCTCGGGACTAGCGGATCAAGAGACCCAGTACTTC. Translation: CASSSGLADQETQYF.

In this sample, this clone turned up once. In DNA form, the CDR3 reads TGTGCCAGCAACCGAGGGTTGCACACAGATACGCAGTATTTT. Protein sequence: CASNRGLHTDTQYF. This sequence joins TRBV6-1 and TRBJ2-3; D possibly corresponds to TRBD2 (5 bases). Trimming took 7 bases from V and 2 from J, leaving 13 bases between them. Germline-derived CDR1 and CDR2 are MNHNS and SASEGT. This CDR3 has 14 residues.

J is TRBJ1-3 and V is TRBV7-9; a possible D gene is TRBD1 (5 bases). CDR3 length equals 14 residues. V was trimmed by 2 bases and J by 3 bases, leaving 8 bases between them. CDR1 is SEHNR, CDR2 FQNEAQ, per germline (reference sequence). CDR3 region: CASSLFDSGNTIYF. The DNA of the CDR3 is TGTGCCAGCAGCTTATTCGACAGTGGAAACACCATATATTTT.